A selection of T cell receptor beta chains follows, all from one sample in a study of blood T cell repertoires in COVID-19. The table came from immunoSEQ multiplex PCR; TCRdb's copy has only in-frame clones and leaves some out. Here the sample spans approximately 290,000 clones, 84% being singletons. Input material: peripheral blood. The source of these receptors is a person aged 65 to 85 with COVID-19, enrolled during active disease. CDR3s include the opening cysteine and the closing phenylalanine or tryptophan. A D gene is named only where the DNA matches it firmly. For some rows the clone size is stated as once, few or many, or as a class when expanded; others skip it.

d_call: .; j_call: TRBJ2-5; v_call: TRBV4-1; cdr3_length: 14; clone_size: .; cdr3_nt: TGCGCCAGCAGCCACCGGGAGACCCGAGAGACCCAGTACTTC; cdr3_aa: CASSHRETRETQYF
d_call: TRBD1; j_call: TRBJ1-5; v_call: TRBV10-3; cdr3_length: 14; clone_size: .; cdr3_nt: TGTGCCATCAGTGAAAGACAGGGGAATCAGCCCCAGCATTTT; cdr3_aa: CAISERQGNQPQHF
d_call: .; j_call: TRBJ2-4; v_call: TRBV11-2; cdr3_length: 14; clone_size: .; cdr3_nt: TGTGCCAGCAGCTTAGATCCGGGAGCGGACATTCAGTACTTC; cdr3_aa: CASSLDPGADIQYF
d_call: TRBD1; j_call: TRBJ1-3; v_call: TRBV5-1; cdr3_length: 16; clone_size: few; cdr3_nt: TGCGCCAGCAGCTTGGAGGGACAGGGCACTGGAAACACCATATATTTT; cdr3_aa: CASSLEGQGTGNTIYF
d_call: TRBD1; j_call: TRBJ2-7; v_call: TRBV4-3; cdr3_length: 16; clone_size: .; cdr3_nt: TGCGCCAGCAGCGTATCCCTGACAGGGGTCGACTACGAGCAGTACTTC; cdr3_aa: CASSVSLTGVDYEQYF
d_call: .; j_call: TRBJ2-3; v_call: TRBV30; cdr3_length: 16; clone_size: .; cdr3_nt: TGTGCCTGGAGTACAGGTAGCGGAATCAAGGCGATGGGGCAGTATTTT; cdr3_aa: CAWSTGSGIKAMGQYF
d_call: TRBD1; j_call: TRBJ1-1; v_call: TRBV24-1; cdr3_length: 16; clone_size: once; cdr3_nt: TGTGCCACCAGTGCCACGCCGACAGGGGGCCGGGTAAAAGCTTTCTTT; cdr3_aa: CATSATPTGGRVKAFF
d_call: TRBD1; j_call: TRBJ2-1; v_call: TRBV5-1; cdr3_length: 14; clone_size: once; cdr3_nt: TGCGCCAGCAGCGAGAGGGACAGCTACAATGAGCAGTTCTTC; cdr3_aa: CASSERDSYNEQFF
d_call: .; j_call: TRBJ1-4; v_call: TRBV6-2/TRBV6-3; cdr3_length: 13; clone_size: .; cdr3_nt: TGTGCCAGCAGTTACGGGGTGACGGGGTTGCTGTTTTTT; cdr3_aa: CASSYGVTGLLFF
d_call: TRBD2; j_call: TRBJ2-7; v_call: TRBV10-3; cdr3_length: 16; clone_size: .; cdr3_nt: TGTGCCATCAGCGGGACTAGCGGGGCCCCCGCCTACGAGCAGTACTTC; cdr3_aa: CAISGTSGAPAYEQYF
d_call: TRBD1; j_call: TRBJ1-1; v_call: TRBV3-1/TRBV3-2; cdr3_length: 13; clone_size: few; cdr3_nt: TGTGCCAGCAGCATACAGGGGGCAGGCGAAGCTTTCTTT; cdr3_aa: CASSIQGAGEAFF
d_call: TRBD2; j_call: TRBJ2-1; v_call: TRBV7-9; cdr3_length: 12; clone_size: .; cdr3_nt: TGTGCCAGCAGTTGGAGCGGGACCGAGCAGTTCTTC; cdr3_aa: CASSWSGTEQFF
d_call: TRBD1; j_call: TRBJ2-2; v_call: TRBV5-1; cdr3_length: 16; clone_size: .; cdr3_nt: TGCGCCAGCAGCTTCACTGGGACAGGGGACACCGGGGAGCTGTTTTTT; cdr3_aa: CASSFTGTGDTGELFF
d_call: TRBD1; j_call: TRBJ2-2; v_call: TRBV5-1; cdr3_length: 18; clone_size: .; cdr3_nt: TGCGCCAGCAGCTCGCCGATGGACAGGGCGGGCTCCACCGGGGAGCTGTTTTTT; cdr3_aa: CASSSPMDRAGSTGELFF
d_call: .; j_call: TRBJ1-1; v_call: TRBV4-1; cdr3_length: 14; clone_size: .; cdr3_nt: TGCGCCAGCAGCCAAGGTGGGGGCGAGCCTGAAGCTTTCTTT; cdr3_aa: CASSQGGGEPEAFF
d_call: TRBD2; j_call: TRBJ2-7; v_call: TRBV27; cdr3_length: 16; clone_size: .; cdr3_nt: TGTGCCAGCAGTCCCCTGGGACTAGCGGGAGCCTACGAGCAGTACTTC; cdr3_aa: CASSPLGLAGAYEQYF
d_call: .; j_call: TRBJ1-3; v_call: TRBV6-5; cdr3_length: 14; clone_size: .; cdr3_nt: TGTGCCAGCAGTTACAGGACACCCGGAAACACCATATATTTT; cdr3_aa: CASSYRTPGNTIYF
d_call: TRBD1; j_call: TRBJ1-2; v_call: TRBV5-1; cdr3_length: 15; clone_size: .; cdr3_nt: TGCGCCAGCAGCGATACCGGGACAGGGAGGTATGGCTACACCTTC; cdr3_aa: CASSDTGTGRYGYTF
d_call: .; j_call: TRBJ1-5; v_call: TRBV9; cdr3_length: 15; clone_size: .; cdr3_nt: TGTGCCAGCAGCTCCCTGGGACTTAGCAATCAGCCCCAGCATTTT; cdr3_aa: CASSSLGLSNQPQHF
d_call: .; j_call: TRBJ1-2; v_call: TRBV12-3/TRBV12-4; cdr3_length: 12; clone_size: .; cdr3_nt: TGTGCCAGCAGCGTTTCGGGGGATGGCTACACCTTC; cdr3_aa: CASSVSGDGYTF
d_call: .; j_call: TRBJ1-3; v_call: TRBV28; cdr3_length: 15; clone_size: .; cdr3_nt: TGTGCCAGCAGTTCTCTATCGGGCTCTGGAAACACCATATATTTT; cdr3_aa: CASSSLSGSGNTIYF
d_call: TRBD1; j_call: TRBJ1-2; v_call: TRBV20-1; cdr3_length: 14; clone_size: .; cdr3_nt: TGCAGTGCTAGTTCGGACAGGGAGGCCCATGGCTACACCTTC; cdr3_aa: CSASSDREAHGYTF
d_call: TRBD2; j_call: TRBJ2-3; v_call: TRBV5-1; cdr3_length: 16; clone_size: .; cdr3_nt: TGCGCCAGCAGCAGTTTGACTAGCGGGGGGCCAGATACGCAGTATTTT; cdr3_aa: CASSSLTSGGPDTQYF
d_call: .; j_call: TRBJ2-3; v_call: TRBV6-5; cdr3_length: 13; clone_size: .; cdr3_nt: TGTGCCAGCAACTTGGCGGGCACAGATACGCAGTATTTT; cdr3_aa: CASNLAGTDTQYF
d_call: .; j_call: TRBJ2-1; v_call: TRBV5-6; cdr3_length: 11; clone_size: .; cdr3_nt: TGTGCCAGCAGCATAAGCCTTGAGCAGTTCTTC; cdr3_aa: CASSISLEQFF
d_call: TRBD1; j_call: TRBJ1-1; v_call: TRBV29-1; cdr3_length: 14; clone_size: .; cdr3_nt: TGCAGCGTATCCGGGACAGGGTTGAACACTGAAGCTTTCTTT; cdr3_aa: CSVSGTGLNTEAFF
d_call: .; j_call: TRBJ2-2; v_call: TRBV28; cdr3_length: 13; clone_size: .; cdr3_nt: TGTGCCAGCCTCCTGACGGGCACCGGGGAGCTGTTTTTT; cdr3_aa: CASLLTGTGELFF
d_call: TRBD1; j_call: TRBJ2-1; v_call: TRBV18; cdr3_length: 17; clone_size: once; cdr3_nt: TGTGCCAGCTCACCAGTAACCGGGACAGGGGTCTACAATGAGCAGTTCTTC; cdr3_aa: CASSPVTGTGVYNEQFF
d_call: TRBD1; j_call: TRBJ1-5; v_call: TRBV18; cdr3_length: 16; clone_size: .; cdr3_nt: TGTGCCAGCTCACCCTTCGGACAGGAGAGCAATCAGCCCCAGCATTTT; cdr3_aa: CASSPFGQESNQPQHF
d_call: .; j_call: TRBJ1-4; v_call: TRBV27; cdr3_length: 16; clone_size: few; cdr3_nt: TGTGCCAGCAGCCAGCGCTCGGTTGCAACTAATGAAAAACTGTTTTTT; cdr3_aa: CASSQRSVATNEKLFF